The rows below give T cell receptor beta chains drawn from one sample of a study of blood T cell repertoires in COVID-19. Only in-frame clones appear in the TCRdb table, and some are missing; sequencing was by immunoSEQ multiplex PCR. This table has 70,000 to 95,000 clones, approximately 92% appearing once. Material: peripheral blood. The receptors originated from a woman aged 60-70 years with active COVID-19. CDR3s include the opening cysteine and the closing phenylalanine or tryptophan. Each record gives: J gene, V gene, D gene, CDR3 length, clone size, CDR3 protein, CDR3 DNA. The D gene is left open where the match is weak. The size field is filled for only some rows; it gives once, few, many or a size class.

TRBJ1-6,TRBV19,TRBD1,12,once,CASWDRVSPLHF,TGTGCCAGTTGGGACAGGGTTTCACCCCTCCACTTT
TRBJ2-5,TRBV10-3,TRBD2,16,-,CAISESATSGGETQYF,TGTGCCATCAGTGAGTCTGCGACTAGCGGTGGAGAGACCCAGTACTTC
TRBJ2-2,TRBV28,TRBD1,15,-,CASRPTGSITGELFF,TGTGCCAGCAGACCGACAGGGTCGATCACCGGGGAGCTGTTTTTT
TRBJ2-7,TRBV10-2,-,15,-,CASSESTARTYEQYF,TGCGCCAGCAGTGAGTCGACAGCACGAACCTACGAGCAGTACTTC
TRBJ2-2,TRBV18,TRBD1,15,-,CASSSGQIHTVELFF,TGTGCCAGCTCATCGGGACAGATACATACGGTTGAGCTGTTTTTT
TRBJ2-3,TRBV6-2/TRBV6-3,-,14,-,CASSDRTGTDTQYF,TGTGCCAGCAGTGACCGGACAGGCACAGATACGCAGTATTTT
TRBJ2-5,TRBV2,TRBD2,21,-,CASSELISGQRTSGIGETQYF,TGTGCCAGCAGTGAACTCATTTCTGGACAGAGGACTAGCGGGATCGGGGAGACCCAGTACTTC
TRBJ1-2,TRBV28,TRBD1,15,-,CASSFTTGGVGGYTF,TGTGCCAGCAGTTTTACGACAGGGGGCGTGGGGGGCTACACCTTC
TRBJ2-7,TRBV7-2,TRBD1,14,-,CASSPPGQFYEQYF,TGTGCCAGCAGCCCACCGGGACAGTTTTACGAGCAGTACTTC
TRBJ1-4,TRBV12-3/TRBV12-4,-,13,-,CASSLNQGEKLFF,TGTGCCAGCAGTTTAAATCAGGGTGAAAAACTGTTTTTT
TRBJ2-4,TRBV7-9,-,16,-,CASSSESHIAKNIQYF,TGTGCCAGCAGCTCAGAATCGCATATAGCCAAAAACATTCAGTACTTC
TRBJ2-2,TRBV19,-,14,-,CASSSGLITGELFF,TGTGCCAGTAGTTCCGGACTTATCACCGGGGAGCTGTTTTTT
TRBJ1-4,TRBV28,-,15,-,CASSLRPSIGGMMFF,TGTGCCAGCAGTTTAAGGCCCAGCATTGGAGGGATGATGTTTTTT
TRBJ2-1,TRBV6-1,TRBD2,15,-,CASSVAGAGVNEQFF,TGTGCCAGCAGTGTAGCGGGGGCCGGGGTAAATGAGCAGTTCTTC
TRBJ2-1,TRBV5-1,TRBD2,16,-,CASSLAGGGSYNEQFF,TGCGCCAGCAGCTTGGCTGGGGGAGGGTCCTACAATGAGCAGTTCTTC
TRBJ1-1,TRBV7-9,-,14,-,CASSFRAGNTEAFF,TGTGCCAGCAGCTTCAGGGCTGGAAACACTGAAGCTTTCTTT
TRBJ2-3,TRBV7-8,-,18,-,CASSRLTGQPKVADTQYF,TGTGCCAGCAGCCGATTGACCGGACAGCCGAAGGTGGCAGATACGCAGTATTTT
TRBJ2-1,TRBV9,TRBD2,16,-,CASSATGTSGGGEQFF,TGTGCCAGCAGCGCAACCGGGACTAGCGGGGGGGGTGAGCAGTTCTTC
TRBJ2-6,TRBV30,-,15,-,CAWSTGFTGANVLTF,TGTGCCTGGAGTACAGGGTTCACTGGGGCCAACGTCCTGACTTTC
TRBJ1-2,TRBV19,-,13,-,CASTPSLPTGYTF,TGTGCCAGTACCCCAAGCCTCCCTACTGGCTACACCTTC
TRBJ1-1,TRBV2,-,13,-,CASSERLGHTAFF,TGTGCCAGCAGTGAAAGATTGGGACATACAGCTTTCTTT
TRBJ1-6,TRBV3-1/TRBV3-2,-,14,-,CASSQERGSSPLHF,TGTGCCAGCAGCCAAGAACGGGGGAGCTCACCCCTCCACTTT
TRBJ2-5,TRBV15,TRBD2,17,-,CATSRARTSGGGETQYF,TGTGCCACCAGCCGAGCCCGGACTAGCGGGGGCGGAGAGACCCAGTACTTC
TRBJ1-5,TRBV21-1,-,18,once,CASSNRGKDRGDNQPQHF,TGTGCCAGCAGCAACCGGGGTAAGGACAGGGGAGATAATCAGCCCCAGCATTTT
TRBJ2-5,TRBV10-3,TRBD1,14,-,CAVSETGGAETQYF,TGTGCCGTCTCCGAGACAGGGGGCGCGGAGACCCAGTACTTC
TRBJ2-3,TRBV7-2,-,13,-,CASSSQGSDTQYF,TGTGCCAGCAGCTCACAGGGTTCAGATACGCAGTATTTT
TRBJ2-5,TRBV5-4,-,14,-,CASSGRGREETQYF,TGTGCCAGCAGCGGCAGGGGGCGGGAGGAGACCCAGTACTTC
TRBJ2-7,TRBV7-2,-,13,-,CASSFPGTYEQYF,TGTGCCAGCAGCTTCCCTGGGACATACGAGCAGTACTTC
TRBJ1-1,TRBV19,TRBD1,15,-,CASSIQDRENTEAFF,TGTGCCAGTAGTATCCAGGACAGGGAGAACACTGAAGCTTTCTTT
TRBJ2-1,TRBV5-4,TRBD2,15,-,CASSLGLAGTNEQFF,TGTGCCAGCAGCTTGGGACTAGCGGGAACCAATGAGCAGTTCTTC
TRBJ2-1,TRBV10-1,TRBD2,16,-,CASSDLASGGHNEQFF,TGCGCCAGCAGTGACTTGGCTAGCGGGGGCCACAATGAGCAGTTCTTC
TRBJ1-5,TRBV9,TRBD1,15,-,CASSAGQGPNQPQHF,TGTGCCAGCAGCGCCGGACAGGGCCCCAATCAGCCCCAGCATTTT
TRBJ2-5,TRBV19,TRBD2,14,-,CASSPLAGSETQYF,TGTGCCAGTAGTCCACTAGCGGGGAGTGAGACCCAGTACTTC
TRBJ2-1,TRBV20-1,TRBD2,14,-,CSASLTSGLVEQFF,TGCAGTGCTAGTTTGACTAGCGGACTGGTTGAGCAGTTCTTC
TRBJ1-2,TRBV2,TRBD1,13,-,CASSAGQDYGYTF,TGTGCCAGCAGTGCCGGACAGGACTATGGCTACACCTTC
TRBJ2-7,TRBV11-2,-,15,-,CASSPISGAYNEQYF,TGTGCCAGCAGCCCCATATCAGGGGCTTACAACGAGCAGTACTTC
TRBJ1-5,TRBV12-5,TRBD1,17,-,CASGWTDRDNSNQPQHF,TGTGCTAGTGGTTGGACGGACAGGGATAATAGCAATCAGCCCCAGCATTTT
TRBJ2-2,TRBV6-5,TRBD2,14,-,CASRTPGGTGELFF,TGTGCCAGCAGAACACCGGGAGGCACCGGGGAGCTGTTTTTT